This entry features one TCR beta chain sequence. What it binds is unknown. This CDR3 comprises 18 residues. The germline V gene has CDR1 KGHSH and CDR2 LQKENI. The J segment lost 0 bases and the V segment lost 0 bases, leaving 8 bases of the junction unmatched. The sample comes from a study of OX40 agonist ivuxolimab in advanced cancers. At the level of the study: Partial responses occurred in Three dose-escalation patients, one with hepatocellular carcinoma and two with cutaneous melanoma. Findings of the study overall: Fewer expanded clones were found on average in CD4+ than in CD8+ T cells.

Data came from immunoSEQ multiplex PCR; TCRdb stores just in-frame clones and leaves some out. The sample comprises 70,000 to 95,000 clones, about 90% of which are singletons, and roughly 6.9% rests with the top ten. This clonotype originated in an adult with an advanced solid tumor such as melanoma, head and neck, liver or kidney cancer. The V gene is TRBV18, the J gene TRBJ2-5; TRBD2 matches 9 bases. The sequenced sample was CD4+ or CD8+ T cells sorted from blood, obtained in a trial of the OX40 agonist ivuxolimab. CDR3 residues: CASSPPPSGKKYQETQYF. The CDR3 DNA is TGTGCCAGCTCACCACCCCCTAGCGGGAAAAAGTACCAAGAGACCCAGTACTTC.